The subject of this entry is one T cell receptor beta chain. Its antigen is still unknown. The donors comprised healthy bone marrow donors. This specimen comes from a study of cytomegalovirus exposure and HLA in healthy donors. Amplification used 60 Vbeta primers and 13 Jbeta primers. Produced via immunoSEQ multiplex PCR; TCRdb's table is partial and in-frame only. The sample table sets out 95,000 to 110,000 clones. General study points: Data from an earlier analysis indicated that most TCR beta V segments were productive either about 90% or about 30% of the time.

The V and J ends lost 3 bases and 8 bases, in that order; junction bases with no gene match: 5. CDR1 and CDR2 (germline): LNHNV, YYDKDF (reference sequence). This CDR3 comprises 14 residues. This receptor was identified in a man aged 40-50 years in good health and CMV-seronegative. Sequences were obtained from PBMCs. The rearrangement links TRBV15 to TRBJ2-4, with 9 positions matching TRBD1. The CDR3 DNA is TGTGCCACCAGCAGCGGACAGGGGCGGGACATTCAGTACTTC. Protein product: CATSSGQGRDIQYF.